Presented here are 18 T cell receptor beta chains from one specimen sequenced in a study of T cell responses to AZD1222 COVID-19 vaccine. Sequenced by immunoSEQ multiplex PCR; TCRdb stores in-frame clones only, minus some. This table has over 85,000 clones, 75% to 90% appearing once. The sequencing here drew on peripheral blood, taken on day 0 of AZD1222 vaccination. Receptors originate from an adult in good health.

CDR3 amino acids: CASSIRPPRTGLSNYGYTF. Here the CDR3 DNA reads TGTGCCAGTAGTATAAGGCCCCCCCGGACAGGGCTCTCTAACTATGGCTACACCTTC. The V and J genes are TRBV19 and TRBJ1-2; TRBD1 agrees at 8 bases. The CDR3 length is 19 residues. Per the germline V gene, CDR1 is LNHDA and CDR2 is SQIVND (reference sequence). J was trimmed by 0 bases and V by 2 bases; bases with no gene match: 14. Based on the CDR3 plus reference TRBV19 and TRBJ1-2, the full variable domain is DGGITQSPKYLFRKEGQNVTLSCEQNLNHDAMYWYRQDPGQGLRLIYYSQIVNDFQKGDIAEGYSVSREKKESFPLTVTSAQKNPTAFYLCASSIRPPRTGLSNYGYTFGSGTRLTVV.

The chain recombines TRBV6-1 with TRBJ2-7, with D possibly matching TRBD2 (6 bases). V was clipped by 2 bases and J by 0 bases, with 11 bases between them. The V gene's germline CDR1 is MNHNS and CDR2 SASEGT. CDR3 length: 15 amino acids. CDR3 sequence reads: CASSEQAGLSYEQYF. The CDR3 nucleotides read TGTGCCAGCAGTGAACAGGCGGGGCTCTCCTACGAGCAGTACTTC.

V gene TRBV9 combines with J gene TRBJ1-5, with D maybe TRBD1 (6 bases). Germline V gene sequence: CDR1 SGDLS, CDR2 YYNGEE. The CDR3 length is 15 residues. Between the trimmed V and J ends, which lost 3 bases and 2 bases, there was a span of 12 bases. The chain's CDR3 is CASSESPGGNQPQHF. CDR3 nucleotide sequence: TGTGCCAGCAGCGAGAGCCCAGGGGGCAATCAGCCCCAGCATTTT. Based on the CDR3 plus reference TRBV9 and TRBJ1-5, the full variable domain is DSGVTQTPKHLITATGQRVTLRCSPRSGDLSVYWYQQSLDQGLQFLIQYYNGEERAKGNILERFSAQQFPDLHSELNLSSLELGDSALYFCASSESPGGNQPQHFGDGTRLSIL.

The chain recombines TRBV24-1 with TRBJ2-1; 9 nucleotides line up with TRBD2. Per germline, CDR1 KGHDR and CDR2 SFDVKD. CDR3 length: 15 residues. Germline trimming cut 2 bases from V and 9 bases from J; bases unmatched to any gene: 7. CDR3 nucleotides: TGTGCCACCAGTGATTCGGGGACTAGCTCGGGTGAGCAGTTCTTC. Translated: CATSDSGTSSGEQFF.

This chain uses TRBV18 with TRBJ2-2; D not certain. The length of the CDR3 is 13 residues. Trimming took off 2 bases at V and 5 bases at J, with 6 bases between the two ends. Germline CDR1 is KGHSH and CDR2 is LQKENI. DNA for the CDR3: TGTGCCAGCTCACCAGACGTTACCGGGGAGCTGTTTTTT. Translating gives CASSPDVTGELFF.

The chain uses TRBV4-3 and TRBJ1-2; 9 bases match TRBD1. With V trimmed by 3 bases and J by 7 bases, 12 bases remained unmatched. This CDR3 region has 16 residues. Germline CDR1 reads LGHNA; CDR2 reads YSLEER. DNA of the CDR3: TGCGCCAGCAGCCAGACCTTGGGCCAACAGGGGGCTGGCTACACCTTC. Translating it yields CASSQTLGQQGAGYTF.

The V call is TRBV20-1, the J call TRBJ1-2; D call uncertain. The V gene lost 3 bases and the J gene lost 8 bases, with 10 bases spanning the gap. This CDR3 has 11 residues. The germline V gene has CDR1 DFQATT and CDR2 SNEGSKA (reference sequence). In DNA, the CDR3 is TGCAGTGCTAGCCCTCGTTTCGGCTACACCTTC. Translated, it gives CSASPRFGYTF.

This chain connects TRBV7-9 to TRBJ2-7; 9 bases match TRBD2. V lost 1 base to trimming and J lost 2 bases; unmatched junction nucleotides: 3. Germline V gene lookup returns CDR1 SEHNR and CDR2 FQNEAQ (reference sequence). This CDR3 has 15 amino acids. The CDR3 here is CASSLGTSETYEQYF. The CDR3 DNA follows: TGTGCCAGCAGCTTAGGGACTAGCGAAACCTACGAGCAGTACTTC.

The genes are TRBV9 and TRBJ2-1; TRBD2 matches 8 bases. V lost 3 bases and J lost 8; bases outside the gene matches: 10. Germline values: CDR1 SGDLS, CDR2 YYNGEE. The length of the CDR3 is 15 residues. CDR3 sequence: CASSEETGGADEQFF. The CDR3 DNA is TGTGCCAGCAGCGAGGAGACCGGGGGGGCCGATGAGCAGTTCTTC.

The chain employs TRBV28 and TRBJ1-1; D gene uncertain. V lost 2 bases and J lost 7, with 11 bases in between. CDR1 is MDHEN and CDR2 is SYDVKM in the germline V gene. The length of the CDR3 is 13 residues. CDR3 coding DNA: TGTGCCAGCAGTTTAGCGGGCTGGGGTGAAGCTTTCTTT. It is translated as CASSLAGWGEAFF.

The rearrangement links TRBV7-2 to TRBJ1-3, with D unresolved. The germline V and J ends were trimmed by 4 bases and 0 bases, with 13 bases remaining between them. CDR1 is SGHTA, CDR2 FQGNSA, per germline. This CDR3 comprises 16 residues. This CDR3 reads CASSSHMGSSGNTIYF. The CDR3 DNA reads TGTGCCAGCAGCTCGCACATGGGGTCCTCTGGAAACACCATATATTTT. Full variable domain (outside the CDR3, taken from reference TRBV7-2 and TRBJ1-3): GAGVSQSPSNKVTEKGKDVELRCDPISGHTALYWYRQSLGQGLEFLIYFQGNSAPDKSGLPSDRFSAERTGGSVSTLTIQRTQQEDSAVYLCASSSHMGSSGNTIYFGEGSWLTVV.

The chain links TRBV19 to TRBJ1-1; D remains unclear. Per the germline V gene, CDR1 is LNHDA and CDR2 is SQIVND (reference sequence). Trimming pared 6 bases from V and 1 base from J, leaving 15 bases between. This CDR3 region has 15 residues. CDR3 loop: CASSPAAAGNTEAFF. CDR3 DNA sequence: TGTGCCAGTAGCCCAGCGGCAGCTGGGAACACTGAAGCTTTCTTT.

This clone was recorded a few times. This rearrangement joins TRBV7-3 to TRBJ2-6; perhaps TRBD1 as D (6 bases). Trimming took off 3 bases at V and 3 bases at J, with 15 bases between the two ends. The germline V gene encodes CDR1 SGHTA and CDR2 FQGTGA. The CDR3 totals 17 residues. Written as DNA, the CDR3 is TGTGCCAGCAGCTTCACAGGGCGCCGAGGTGGGGCCAACGTCCTGACTTTC. Translated: CASSFTGRRGGANVLTF.

V usage is TRBV7-9 and J usage is TRBJ1-3; a possible D gene is TRBD1 (5 bases). This CDR3 has 14 amino acids. Germline CDR1 SEHNR, CDR2 FQNEAQ (reference sequence). Between the trimmed V and J ends, which lost 4 bases and 3 bases, there was a span of 10 bases. The CDR3 DNA sequence: TGTGCCAGCAGCTCCAGGGACCGTGGAAACACCATATATTTT. Amino acids: CASSSRDRGNTIYF.

The chain uses TRBV3-1 (or the pseudogene TRBV3-2) and TRBJ1-2; 8 bases align to TRBD1. This CDR3 region has 15 residues. Trimming removed 4 bases from V and 7 bases from J; junction bases left unmatched: 11. CDR1 LGHDT and CDR2 YNNKEL come from the germline V gene (reference sequence). The CDR3 region is CASSREAQGAGGYTF. Here the CDR3 DNA reads TGTGCCAGCAGCCGAGAGGCCCAGGGGGCGGGTGGCTACACCTTC.

V usage is TRBV9 and J usage is TRBJ2-1; 8 bases fit TRBD2. This CDR3 has 15 residues. Per germline, CDR1 SGDLS and CDR2 YYNGEE. Losses at the gene ends were 4 bases for V and 1 base for J; bases not matched to a gene: 4. CDR3 DNA: TGTGCCAGCAGCCCACTAGCGGATTCCTACAATGAGCAGTTCTTC. The encoded protein is CASSPLADSYNEQFF.

V gene TRBV27 combines with J gene TRBJ2-3; the D is unclear. Germline lookup yields CDR1 MNHEY and CDR2 SMNVEV (reference sequence). CDR3 length equals 15 residues. V shed 5 bases and J shed 6 bases, with 18 bases lying between them. CDR3 coding DNA: TGTGCCAGCAGTAAGGATTTACAGCTCCTGGATACGCAGTATTTT. Translated, it gives CASSKDLQLLDTQYF.

The chain uses TRBV5-1 and TRBJ1-4; TRBD1 matches 9 bases. Trimming cost V 2 bases and J 8 bases; bases outside gene matches: 4. The CDR3 is 14 amino acids. Germline V gene data show CDR1 as SGHRS and CDR2 as YFSETQ. CDR3 sequence: CASSLQGADEKLFF. In DNA, the CDR3 is TGCGCCAGCAGCTTACAGGGGGCGGACGAAAAACTGTTTTTT.